This TCR beta chain came from a study of CD8+CD57+ T cells in acquired aplastic anemia. This clonotype was counted a few times. No antigen is known for it. Study-wide results and caveats: The study found no significant CD8+ Simpson's diversity difference between patients and controls. Patients shared some 30 CD8+ CDR3 sequences with controls.

Genomic DNA, the template, was used for profiling of the TCR beta VDJ and CDR3. TCRdb redid the calling of the reads with MiXCR, one entry per CDR3 protein. The repertoire has around 170,000 distinct CDR3 sequences, around 60% of them found once; the top ten carry around 45%. Germline CDR1 is SGHVS and CDR2 is FNYEAQ. V was trimmed by 2 bases and J by 5 bases, leaving 16 bases between them. This CDR3 spans 16 amino acids. The chain is built from TRBV7-6 and TRBJ2-1; D unresolved. Sequences were obtained from sorted CD4+, CD8+, or CD8+CD57+ T cells (not recorded which) from PBMCs. This TCR was recovered from a human donor in good health. CDR3 loop: CASSLTQRELDNEQFF. The CDR3 DNA is TGTGCCAGCAGCTTAACTCAGCGAGAGCTAGACAATGAGCAGTTCTTC.